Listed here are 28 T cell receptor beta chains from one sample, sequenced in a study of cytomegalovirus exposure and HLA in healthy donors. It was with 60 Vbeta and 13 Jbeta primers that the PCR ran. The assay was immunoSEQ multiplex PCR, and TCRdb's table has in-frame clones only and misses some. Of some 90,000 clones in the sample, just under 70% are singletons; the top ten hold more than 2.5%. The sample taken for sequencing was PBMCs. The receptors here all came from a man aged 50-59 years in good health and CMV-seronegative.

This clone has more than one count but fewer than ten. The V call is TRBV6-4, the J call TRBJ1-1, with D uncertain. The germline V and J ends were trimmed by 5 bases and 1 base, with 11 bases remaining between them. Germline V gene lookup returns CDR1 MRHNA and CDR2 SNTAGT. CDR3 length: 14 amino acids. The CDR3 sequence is CASSPDGENTEAFF. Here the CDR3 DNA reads TGTGCCAGCAGTCCTGACGGGGAGAACACTGAAGCTTTCTTT.

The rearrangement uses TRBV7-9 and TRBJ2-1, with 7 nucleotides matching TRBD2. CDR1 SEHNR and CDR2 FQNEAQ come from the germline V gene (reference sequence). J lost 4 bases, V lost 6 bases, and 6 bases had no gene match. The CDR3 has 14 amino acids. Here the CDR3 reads CASRGGGLYNEQFF. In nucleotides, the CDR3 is TGTGCCAGCAGGGGCGGGGGTCTATACAATGAGCAGTTCTTC.

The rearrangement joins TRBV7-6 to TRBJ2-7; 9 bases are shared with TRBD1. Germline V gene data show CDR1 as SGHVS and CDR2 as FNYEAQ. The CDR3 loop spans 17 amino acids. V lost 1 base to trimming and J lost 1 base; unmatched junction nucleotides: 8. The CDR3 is CASSLEGQGKYSYEQYV. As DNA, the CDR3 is TGTGCCAGCAGCTTAGAGGGACAGGGTAAATATTCCTACGAGCAGTACGTC.

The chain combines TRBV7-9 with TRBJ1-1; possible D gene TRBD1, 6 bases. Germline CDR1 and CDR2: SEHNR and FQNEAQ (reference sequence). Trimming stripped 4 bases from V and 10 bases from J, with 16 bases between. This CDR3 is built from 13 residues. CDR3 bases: TGTGCCAGCAGCTCACCGGGGGGCAGTCGAGCTTTCTTT. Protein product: CASSSPGGSRAFF.

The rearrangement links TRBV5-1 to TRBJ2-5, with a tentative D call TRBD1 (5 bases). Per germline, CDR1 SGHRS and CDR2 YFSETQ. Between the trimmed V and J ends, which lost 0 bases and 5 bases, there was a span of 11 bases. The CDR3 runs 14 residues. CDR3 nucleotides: TGCGCCAGCAGCTTGGTAGGGGTTGGGGAGACCCAGTACTTC. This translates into CASSLVGVGETQYF. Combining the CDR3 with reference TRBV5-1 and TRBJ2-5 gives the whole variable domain KAGVTQTPRYLIKTRGQQVTLSCSPISGHRSVSWYQQTPGQGLQFLFEYFSETQRNKGNFPGRFSGRQFSNSRSEMNVSTLELGDSALYLCASSLVGVGETQYFGPGTRLLVL.

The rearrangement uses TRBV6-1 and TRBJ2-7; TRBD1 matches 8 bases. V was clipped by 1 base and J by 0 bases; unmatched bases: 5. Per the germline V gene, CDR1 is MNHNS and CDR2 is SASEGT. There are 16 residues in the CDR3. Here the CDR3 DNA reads TGTGCCAGCAGTGAAGTGCGGGACAGGTCCTCCTACGAGCAGTACTTC. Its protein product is CASSEVRDRSSYEQYF.

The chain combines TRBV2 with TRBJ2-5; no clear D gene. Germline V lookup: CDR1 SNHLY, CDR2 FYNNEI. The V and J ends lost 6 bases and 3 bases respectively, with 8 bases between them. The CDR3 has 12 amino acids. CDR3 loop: CASSRQEETQYF. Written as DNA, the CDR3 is TGTGCCAGCAGCCGACAAGAAGAGACCCAGTACTTC.

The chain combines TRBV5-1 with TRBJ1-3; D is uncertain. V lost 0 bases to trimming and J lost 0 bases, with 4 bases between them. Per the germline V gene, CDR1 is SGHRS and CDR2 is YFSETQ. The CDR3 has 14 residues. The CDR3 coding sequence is TGCGCCAGCAGCTTGGGCGGCTCTGGAAACACCATATATTTT. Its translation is CASSLGGSGNTIYF.

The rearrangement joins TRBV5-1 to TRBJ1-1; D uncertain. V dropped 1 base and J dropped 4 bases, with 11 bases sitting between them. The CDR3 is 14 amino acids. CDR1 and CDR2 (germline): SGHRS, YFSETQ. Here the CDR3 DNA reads TGCGCCAGCAGCTTGACACCGGCGGGCACTGAAGCTTTCTTT. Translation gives CASSLTPAGTEAFF.

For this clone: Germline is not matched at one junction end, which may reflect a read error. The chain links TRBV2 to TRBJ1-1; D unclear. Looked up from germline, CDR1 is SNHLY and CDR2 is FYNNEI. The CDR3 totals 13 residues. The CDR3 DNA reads TGTGCCAGCATTGAAGCGGCGGCCACTGAAGCTTTCTTT. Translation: CASIEAAATEAFF.

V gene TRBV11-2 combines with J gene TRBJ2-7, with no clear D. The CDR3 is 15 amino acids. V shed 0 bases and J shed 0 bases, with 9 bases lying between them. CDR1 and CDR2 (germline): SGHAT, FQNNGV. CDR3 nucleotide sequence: TGTGCCAGCAGCTTAGAAAGCTGGAGCTCCTACGAGCAGTACGTC. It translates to CASSLESWSSYEQYV.

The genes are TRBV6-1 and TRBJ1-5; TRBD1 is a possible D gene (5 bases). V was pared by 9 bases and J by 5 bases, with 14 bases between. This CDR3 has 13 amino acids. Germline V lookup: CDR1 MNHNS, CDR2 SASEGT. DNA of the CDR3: TGTGCCAGTTCGACAGTTAACCATCAGCCCCAGCATTTT. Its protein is CASSTVNHQPQHF.

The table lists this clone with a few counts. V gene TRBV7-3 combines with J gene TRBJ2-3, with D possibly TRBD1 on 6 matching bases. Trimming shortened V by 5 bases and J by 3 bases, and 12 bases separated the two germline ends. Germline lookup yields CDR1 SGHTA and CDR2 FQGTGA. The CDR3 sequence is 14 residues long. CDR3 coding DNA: TGTGCCAGCAGCGACACGACAGGTACAGATACGCAGTATTTT. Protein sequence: CASSDTTGTDTQYF.

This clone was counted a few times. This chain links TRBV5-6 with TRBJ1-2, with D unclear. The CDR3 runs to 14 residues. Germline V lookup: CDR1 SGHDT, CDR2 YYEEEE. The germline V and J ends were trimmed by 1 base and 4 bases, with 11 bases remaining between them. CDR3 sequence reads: CASSLFNSFYGYTF. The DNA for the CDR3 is TGTGCCAGCAGCTTGTTTAACAGTTTCTATGGCTACACCTTC.

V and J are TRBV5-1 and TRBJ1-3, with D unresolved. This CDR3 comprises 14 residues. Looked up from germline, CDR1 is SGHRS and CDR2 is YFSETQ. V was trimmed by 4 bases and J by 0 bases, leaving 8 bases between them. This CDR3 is CASSASVSGNTIYF. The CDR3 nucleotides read TGCGCCAGCAGCGCCTCAGTCTCTGGAAACACCATATATTTT.

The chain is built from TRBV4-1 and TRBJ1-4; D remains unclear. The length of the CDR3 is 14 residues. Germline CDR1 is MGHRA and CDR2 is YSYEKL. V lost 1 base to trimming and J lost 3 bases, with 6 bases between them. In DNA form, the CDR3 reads TGCGCCAGCAGCCAAGTGCCGGCTAATGAAAAACTGTTTTTT. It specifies CASSQVPANEKLFF.

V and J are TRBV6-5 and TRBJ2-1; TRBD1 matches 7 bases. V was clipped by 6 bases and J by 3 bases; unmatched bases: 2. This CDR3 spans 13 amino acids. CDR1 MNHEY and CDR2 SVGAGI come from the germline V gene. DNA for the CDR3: TGTGCCAGCAGCTGGGACAGCTACAATGAGCAGTTCTTC. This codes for CASSWDSYNEQFF.

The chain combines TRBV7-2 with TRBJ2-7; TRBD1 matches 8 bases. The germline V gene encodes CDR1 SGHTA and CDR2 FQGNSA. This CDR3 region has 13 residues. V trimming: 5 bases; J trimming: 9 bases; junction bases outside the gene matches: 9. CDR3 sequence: CASSRGQGVGQYF. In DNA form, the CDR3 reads TGTGCCAGCAGCAGAGGACAGGGCGTGGGGCAGTACTTC.

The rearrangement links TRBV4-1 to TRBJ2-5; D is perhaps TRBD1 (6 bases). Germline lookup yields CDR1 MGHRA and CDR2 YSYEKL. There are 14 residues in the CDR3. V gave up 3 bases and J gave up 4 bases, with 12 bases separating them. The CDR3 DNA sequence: TGCGCCAGCAGCCATACGGACAGCCGAGAGACCCAGTACTTC. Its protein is CASSHTDSRETQYF.

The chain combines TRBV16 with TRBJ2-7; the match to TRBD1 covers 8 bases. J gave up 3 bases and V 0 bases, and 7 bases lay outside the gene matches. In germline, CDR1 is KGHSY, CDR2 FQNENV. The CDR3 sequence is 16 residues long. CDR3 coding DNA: TGTGCCAGCAGCCAATCGAGGCAGGGGGCTGGCTACGAGCAGTACGTC. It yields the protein CASSQSRQGAGYEQYV.

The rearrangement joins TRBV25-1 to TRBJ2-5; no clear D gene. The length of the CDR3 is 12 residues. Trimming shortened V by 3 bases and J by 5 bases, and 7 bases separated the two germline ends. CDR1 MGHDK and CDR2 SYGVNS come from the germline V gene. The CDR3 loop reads CASSELVETQYF. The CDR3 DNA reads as TGTGCCAGCAGTGAGTTAGTTGAGACCCAGTACTTC.

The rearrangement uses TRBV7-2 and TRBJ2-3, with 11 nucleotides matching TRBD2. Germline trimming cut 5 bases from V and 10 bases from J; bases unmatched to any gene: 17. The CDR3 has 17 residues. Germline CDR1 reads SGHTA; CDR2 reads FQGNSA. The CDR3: CASSEQGGGTSGLAQYF. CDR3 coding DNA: TGTGCCAGCAGCGAACAGGGGGGCGGGACTAGCGGTTTGGCGCAGTATTTT.

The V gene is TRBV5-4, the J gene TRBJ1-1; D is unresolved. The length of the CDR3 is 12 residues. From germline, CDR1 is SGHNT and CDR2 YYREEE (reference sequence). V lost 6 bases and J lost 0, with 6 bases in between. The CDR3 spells CASNDLNTEAFF. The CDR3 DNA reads TGTGCCAGCAACGACTTGAACACTGAAGCTTTCTTT.

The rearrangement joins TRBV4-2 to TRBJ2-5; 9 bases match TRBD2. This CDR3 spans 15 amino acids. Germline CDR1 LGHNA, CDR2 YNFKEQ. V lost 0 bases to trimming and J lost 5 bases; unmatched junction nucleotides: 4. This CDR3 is CASSQESSGIETQYF. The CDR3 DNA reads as TGTGCCAGCAGCCAAGAGTCTAGCGGGATCGAGACCCAGTACTTC.

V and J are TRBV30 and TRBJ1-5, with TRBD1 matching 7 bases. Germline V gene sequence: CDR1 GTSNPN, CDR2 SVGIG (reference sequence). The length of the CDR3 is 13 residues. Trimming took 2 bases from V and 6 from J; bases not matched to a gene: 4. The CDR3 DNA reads TGTGCCTGGAGTCCGCAGGGGGGTCAGCCCCAGCATTTT. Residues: CAWSPQGGQPQHF.

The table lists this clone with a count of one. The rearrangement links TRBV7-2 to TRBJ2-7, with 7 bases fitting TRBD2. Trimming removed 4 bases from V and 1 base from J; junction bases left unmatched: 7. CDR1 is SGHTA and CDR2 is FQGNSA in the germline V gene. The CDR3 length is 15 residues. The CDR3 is CASSSNSGKSYEQYF. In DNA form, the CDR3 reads TGTGCCAGCAGCTCAAACAGCGGGAAGTCCTACGAGCAGTACTTC.

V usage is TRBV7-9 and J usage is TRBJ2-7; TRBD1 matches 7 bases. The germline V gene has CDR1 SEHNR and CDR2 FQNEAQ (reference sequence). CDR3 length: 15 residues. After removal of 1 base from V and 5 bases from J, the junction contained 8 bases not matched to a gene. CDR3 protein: CASSLDHRGSNEQYV. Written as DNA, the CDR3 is TGTGCCAGCAGCTTAGACCACAGGGGATCGAACGAGCAGTACGTC.

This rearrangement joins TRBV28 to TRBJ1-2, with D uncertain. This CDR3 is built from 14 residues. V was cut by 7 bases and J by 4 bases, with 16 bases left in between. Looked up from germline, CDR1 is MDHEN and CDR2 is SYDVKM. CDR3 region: CASTPLVGSYGYTF. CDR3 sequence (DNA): TGTGCCAGCACCCCCTTGGTGGGGAGCTATGGCTACACCTTC.